The 29 T cell receptor beta chains presented below share a single source sample, sequenced in a study of cytomegalovirus exposure and HLA in healthy donors. PCR used 60 Vbeta primers and 13 Jbeta primers. The method was immunoSEQ multiplex PCR; TCRdb's version includes in-frame clones alone and lacks a portion of them. The data contain 65,000 to 85,000 clones, roughly 88% of them singletons. Sample: PBMCs. These receptors were taken from a woman between 25 and 40 years old in good health and CMV-seronegative.

The genes are TRBV25-1 and TRBJ2-2; D perhaps matches TRBD2 (6 bases). Trimming stripped 1 base from V and 3 bases from J, with 12 bases between. CDR1 and CDR2 from the germline V gene are MGHDK and SYGVNS. This CDR3 is 16 amino acids long. CDR3 DNA sequence: TGTGCCAGCAGTGAATGGAGGGACCCCGACACCGGGGAGCTGTTTTTT. It specifies CASSEWRDPDTGELFF.

The V call is TRBV9, the J call TRBJ2-1; unclear D gene. The CDR3 spans 14 residues. The germline V and J ends were trimmed by 1 base and 3 bases, with 8 bases remaining between them. From germline, CDR1 is SGDLS and CDR2 YYNGEE. The DNA of the CDR3 is TGTGCCAGCAGCGTAACAGAGTACTACAATGAGCAGTTCTTC. It encodes CASSVTEYYNEQFF.

The chain is built from TRBV5-1 and TRBJ1-1; D possibly corresponds to TRBD1 (5 bases). The CDR3 extends over 14 amino acids. Germline loops: CDR1 SGHRS, CDR2 YFSETQ. V lost 4 bases and J 4 bases, leaving 14 bases between the germline ends. The chain's CDR3 is CASSPGRGGTEAFF. As DNA, the CDR3 is TGCGCCAGCAGCCCAGGTAGGGGTGGCACTGAAGCTTTCTTT.

The V and J genes are TRBV5-8 and TRBJ2-7, with 12 bases that match TRBD1. The CDR3 is 15 residues long. The ends lost 1 base at V and 4 bases at J; junction bases unmatched: 3. Germline CDR1 is SGHTS and CDR2 is YDEGEE. The CDR3 sequence is CASSLTGQGAYEQYF. CDR3 DNA sequence: TGTGCCAGCAGCTTGACGGGACAGGGGGCATACGAGCAGTACTTC.

This chain connects TRBV19 to TRBJ1-2; 8 bases align to TRBD1. The CDR3 sequence is 12 residues long. Trimming took 7 bases from V and 4 from J; bases not matched to a gene: 2. The germline V gene encodes CDR1 LNHDA and CDR2 SQIVND (reference sequence). The CDR3 sequence: CASMDRAYGYTF. The CDR3 DNA reads as TGTGCCAGTATGGACAGGGCCTATGGCTACACCTTC.

This clone was seen a handful of times. The V call is TRBV6-1, the J call TRBJ1-4; D unresolved. Germline V CDR1 and CDR2: MNHNS, SASEGT. The CDR3 is 16 amino acids. Trimming left V 1 base short and J 8 bases short, with 17 bases between. Written as DNA, the CDR3 is TGTGCCAGCAGTGAAGGGGCAGGTAGCGGGAGGGAAAAACTGTTTTTT. It yields the protein CASSEGAGSGREKLFF.

This clone was found a few times. V is TRBV6-1 and J is TRBJ2-6; D call uncertain. The CDR3 spans 16 residues. Trimming left V 2 bases short and J 0 bases short, with 8 bases between. Germline CDR1 and CDR2: MNHNS and SASEGT. As DNA, the CDR3 is TGTGCCAGCAGTGAACGGGTATACTCTGGGGCCAACGTCCTGACTTTC. Its protein is CASSERVYSGANVLTF.

CDR3 in DNA: TGTGCCTGGAGGGGGGACAGGGGGCCTGAAAAACTGTTTTTT. This encodes CAWRGDRGPEKLFF. V is TRBV30 and J is TRBJ1-4; 12 bases are shared with TRBD1. Germline-derived CDR1 and CDR2 are GTSNPN and SVGIG (reference sequence). The CDR3 runs to 14 residues. The J segment lost 7 bases and the V segment lost 3 bases, leaving 3 bases of the junction unmatched.

This clone was recorded once. A read error may account for a junction end that differs from germline. The chain links TRBV7-9 to TRBJ1-5; D gene ambiguous. Germline V gene sequence: CDR1 SEHNR, CDR2 FQNEAQ (reference sequence). The CDR3 is 12 amino acids. The CDR3 DNA reads as TGTTCCAGCAGCTTCCTGAATCAGCCCCAGCATTTT. Encoded protein: CSSSFLNQPQHF.

The chain links TRBV10-1 to TRBJ2-3; 9 positions agree with TRBD2. Per germline, CDR1 WNHNN and CDR2 SYGVQD (reference sequence). The CDR3 has 16 residues. V was pared by 0 bases and J by 2 bases, with 3 bases of the junction left unmatched. The CDR3 loop reads CASSESGTSTTDTQYF. The DNA for the CDR3 is TGCGCCAGCAGTGAGTCCGGGACTAGCACCACAGATACGCAGTATTTT.

The genes are TRBV4-2 and TRBJ2-7; tentative D call: TRBD2 (6 bases). The ends were cut back, 1 base at V and 6 bases at J, with 13 bases in the middle. CDR3 length: 14 residues. Looked up from germline, CDR1 is LGHNA and CDR2 is YNFKEQ. This chain's CDR3 is CASSQGGEDGEQYF. The DNA of the CDR3 is TGTGCCAGCAGCCAAGGGGGGGAGGACGGCGAGCAGTACTTC.

The V and J genes are TRBV5-1 and TRBJ1-4, with a tentative D call TRBD1 (5 bases). Germline V CDR1 and CDR2: SGHRS, YFSETQ. V was trimmed by 0 bases and J by 8 bases, leaving 14 bases between them. The CDR3 runs 15 residues. The CDR3 bases are TGCGCCAGCAGCTTGGGTGAAGGGGTGAGAGAAAAACTGTTTTTT. It specifies CASSLGEGVREKLFF.

The chain carries TRBV21-1 and TRBJ2-3; the table's TRBD1 call for D was not verified on the DNA. TRBV21-1 is assigned pseudogene status. The CDR3 length is 18 residues. CDR3 coding DNA: TGTGCCAGCAGCGCCTCTAAAGACAGGGGACGAGGCACAGATACGCAGTATTTT. This codes for CASSASKDRGRGTDTQYF.

The gene calls are TRBV28 and TRBJ1-5; D gene unclear. Germline assignment: CDR1 MDHEN and CDR2 SYDVKM. The CDR3 is 15 amino acids. V was cut by 5 bases and J by 0 bases, with 11 bases left in between. The CDR3 loop reads CASSPNSYSNQPQHF. CDR3 nucleotides: TGTGCCAGCAGTCCCAACAGTTATAGCAATCAGCCCCAGCATTTT.

This clone was found once. This CDR3 is CASSFLSQGYGYTF. CDR3 bases: TGTGCCAGCAGTTTCTTATCGCAGGGCTATGGCTACACCTTC. This rearrangement joins TRBV28 to TRBJ1-2, with a weak D call TRBD1 (5 bases). Germline V CDR1 and CDR2: MDHEN, SYDVKM. The CDR3 runs 14 residues. Trimming took 3 bases from V and 4 from J, leaving 12 bases between them.

This clone was seen only once. Sequence at one end of the junction differs from germline and may be a read error. The chain recombines TRBV7-7 with TRBJ1-5, with a tentative D call TRBD1 (5 bases). CDR1 SSHAT and CDR2 FNYEAQ come from the germline V gene (reference sequence). The CDR3 has 13 amino acids. This CDR3 reads CASSPGRGQPQHF. CDR3 DNA sequence: TGTGCTAGCAGCCCCGGGAGGGGACAGCCCCAGCATTTT.

This clone has a handful of counts. The chain carries TRBV5-4 and TRBJ1-1; D is uncertain. CDR1 and CDR2 (germline): SGHNT, YYREEE (reference sequence). The length of the CDR3 is 14 residues. Deletions cut 1 base from V and 0 bases from J, with 7 bases between. CDR3 residues: CASSLPEMNTEAFF. In nucleotides, the CDR3 is TGTGCCAGCAGCTTGCCGGAGATGAACACTGAAGCTTTCTTT.

The genes are TRBV30 and TRBJ2-3; D remains unclear. The CDR3 totals 15 residues. V lost 3 bases and J 2 bases, leaving 15 bases between the germline ends. From germline, CDR1 is GTSNPN and CDR2 SVGIG (reference sequence). The CDR3 spells CAWSRVGSSTDTQYF. As DNA, the CDR3 is TGTGCCTGGAGCCGCGTAGGTAGCTCCACAGATACGCAGTATTTT.

The V call is TRBV6-5, the J call TRBJ2-7; 7 nucleotides agree with TRBD2. Germline values: CDR1 MNHEY, CDR2 SVGAGI. The CDR3 is 13 amino acids. Losses at the gene ends were 6 bases for V and 5 bases for J; bases not matched to a gene: 7. The CDR3 here is CASSPRLANEQYF. DNA of the CDR3: TGTGCCAGCAGCCCTCGACTAGCCAACGAGCAGTACTTC.

The chain links TRBV11-3 to TRBJ2-1; TRBD2 is a possible D gene (5 bases). The germline V gene encodes CDR1 SGHNT and CDR2 YENEEA. The CDR3 sequence is 15 residues long. The germline V and J ends were trimmed by 1 base and 1 base, with 8 bases remaining between them. The CDR3 loop is CASSLGLASYNEQFF. In DNA, the CDR3 is TGTGCCAGCAGCTTAGGTCTAGCATCCTACAATGAGCAGTTCTTC.

This clone was observed a few times. This rearrangement joins TRBV5-1 to TRBJ1-4, with D tentatively TRBD1 (5 bases). CDR1 and CDR2 from the germline V gene are SGHRS and YFSETQ. The V gene lost 4 bases and the J gene lost 8 bases, with 15 bases spanning the gap. This CDR3 region has 14 residues. The CDR3 coding sequence is TGCGCCAGCAGCATTGGAACAGGAGAGGAAAAACTGTTTTTT. Protein sequence: CASSIGTGEEKLFF.

The chain links TRBV2 to TRBJ2-7, with TRBD2 matching over 8 bases. CDR3 length: 13 amino acids. CDR1 and CDR2 (germline): SNHLY, FYNNEI. Unmatched junction bases numbered 3, after V lost 5 bases and J lost 3 bases. CDR3 region: CASSSGTSYEQYF. In DNA, the CDR3 is TGTGCCAGCAGTTCCGGGACTAGCTACGAGCAGTACTTC.

This clone was seen a few times. The V call is TRBV18, the J call TRBJ2-7; D unresolved. This CDR3 is 11 amino acids long. V shed 3 bases and J shed 3 bases, with 3 bases lying between them. Germline CDR1 KGHSH, CDR2 LQKENI. The chain's CDR3 is CASSPHYEQYF. CDR3 in DNA: TGTGCCAGCTCACCCCACTACGAGCAGTACTTC.

Only a few counts were recorded for this clone. This chain connects TRBV28 to TRBJ1-4; 7 bases are shared with TRBD1. Germline CDR1 and CDR2: MDHEN and SYDVKM. V lost 5 bases and J lost 8; bases outside the gene matches: 11. The CDR3 has 15 amino acids. This CDR3 is CASSLRQGSQEKLFF. The CDR3 bases are TGTGCCAGCAGTCTCCGACAGGGAAGTCAAGAAAAACTGTTTTTT.

This chain links TRBV11-1 with TRBJ2-7; D not certain. The CDR3 consists of 13 residues. Germline CDR1 SGHAT, CDR2 FQDESV (reference sequence). Trimming shortened V by 2 bases and J by 2 bases, and 7 bases separated the two germline ends. CDR3 DNA: TGTGCCAGCAGCTTACGCGGAACCTACGAGCAGTACTTC. This sequence encodes CASSLRGTYEQYF.

The chain uses TRBV5-1 and TRBJ2-7, with 9 bases fitting TRBD2. Germline CDR1 SGHRS, CDR2 YFSETQ. V dropped 5 bases and J dropped 6; count of bases not matched to a gene: 6. CDR3 length equals 13 residues. The CDR3 loop reads CASRRTSEFEQYF. DNA of the CDR3: TGCGCCAGCAGGCGGACTAGCGAGTTCGAGCAGTACTTC.

The chain carries TRBV28 and TRBJ1-5; TRBD1 matches 9 bases. Germline CDR1 and CDR2: MDHEN and SYDVKM. The CDR3 consists of 18 residues. The V and J ends lost 4 bases and 1 base, in that order; junction bases with no gene match: 11. The CDR3, as DNA: TGTGCCAGCAGTTCCCCGGGACAGGGACTTTTGAGCAATCAGCCCCAGCATTTT. Amino acids: CASSSPGQGLLSNQPQHF.

CDR3 loop: CASSMAGGQSYEQYF. In DNA form, the CDR3 reads TGTGCCAGTAGTATGGCGGGGGGACAGTCCTACGAGCAGTACTTC. V gene TRBV19 combines with J gene TRBJ2-7; possible D gene TRBD2, 8 bases. This CDR3 comprises 15 residues. Between the trimmed V and J ends, which lost 3 bases and 1 base, there was a span of 13 bases. From germline, CDR1 is LNHDA and CDR2 SQIVND (reference sequence).

For this clone: A junction end diverges from the germline sequence, so it may reflect a read error. CDR3 bases: TGTGCCAGCTCGCCACTAGCGGGAGTGACCTCCTACGAGCAGTACTTC. It specifies CASSPLAGVTSYEQYF. The V and J genes are TRBV18 and TRBJ2-7; 11 bases map to TRBD2. The CDR3 extends over 16 amino acids. Germline CDR1 reads KGHSH; CDR2 reads LQKENI.